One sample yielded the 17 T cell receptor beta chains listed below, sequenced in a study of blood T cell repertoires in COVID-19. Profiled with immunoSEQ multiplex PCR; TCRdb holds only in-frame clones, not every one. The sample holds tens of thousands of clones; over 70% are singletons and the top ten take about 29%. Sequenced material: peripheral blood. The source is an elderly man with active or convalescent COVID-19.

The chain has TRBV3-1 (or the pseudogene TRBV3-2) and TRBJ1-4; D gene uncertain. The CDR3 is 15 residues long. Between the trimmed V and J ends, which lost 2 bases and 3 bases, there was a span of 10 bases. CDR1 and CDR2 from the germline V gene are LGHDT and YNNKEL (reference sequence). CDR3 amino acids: CASSQNPQPNEKLFF. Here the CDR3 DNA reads TGTGCCAGCAGCCAAAACCCACAGCCTAATGAAAAACTGTTTTTT.

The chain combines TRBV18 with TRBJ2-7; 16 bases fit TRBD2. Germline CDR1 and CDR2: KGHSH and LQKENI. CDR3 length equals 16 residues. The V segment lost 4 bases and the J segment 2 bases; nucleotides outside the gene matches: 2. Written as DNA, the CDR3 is TGTGCCAGCTCACAGGGACTAGCGGGAGGGACCTACGAGCAGTACTTC. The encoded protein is CASSQGLAGGTYEQYF. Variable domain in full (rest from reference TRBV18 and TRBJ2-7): NAGVMQNPRHLVRRRGQEARLRCSPMKGHSHVYWYRQLPEEGLKFMVYLQKENIIDESGMPKERFSAEFPKEGPSILRIQQVVRGDSAAYFCASSQGLAGGTYEQYFGPGTRLTVT.

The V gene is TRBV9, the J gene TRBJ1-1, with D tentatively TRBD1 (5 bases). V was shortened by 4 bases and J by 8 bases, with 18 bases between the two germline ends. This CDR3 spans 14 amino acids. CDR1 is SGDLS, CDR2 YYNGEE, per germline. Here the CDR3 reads CASSSDRQTREAFF. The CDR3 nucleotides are TGTGCCAGCAGCAGCGACCGACAGACACGAGAAGCTTTCTTT.

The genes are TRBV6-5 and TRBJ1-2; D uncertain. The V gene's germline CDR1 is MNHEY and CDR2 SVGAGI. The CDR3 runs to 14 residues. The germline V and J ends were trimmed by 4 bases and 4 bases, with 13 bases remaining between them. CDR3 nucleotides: TGTGCCAGCAGTTCCCAAGGCGGGGTCTATGGCTACACCTTC. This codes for CASSSQGGVYGYTF.

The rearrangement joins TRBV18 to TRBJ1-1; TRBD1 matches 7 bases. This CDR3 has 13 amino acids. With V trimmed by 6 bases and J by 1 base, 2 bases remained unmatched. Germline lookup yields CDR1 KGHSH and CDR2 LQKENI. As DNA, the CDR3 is TGTGCCAGCTCCCGGGACAGGAACACTGAAGCTTTCTTT. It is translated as CASSRDRNTEAFF.

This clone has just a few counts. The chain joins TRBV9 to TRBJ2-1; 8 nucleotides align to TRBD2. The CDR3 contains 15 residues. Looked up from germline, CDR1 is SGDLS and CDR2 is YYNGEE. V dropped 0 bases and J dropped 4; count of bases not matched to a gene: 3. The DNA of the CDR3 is TGTGCCAGCAGCGTAGGTAGCGGGATATACAATGAGCAGTTCTTC. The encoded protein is CASSVGSGIYNEQFF.

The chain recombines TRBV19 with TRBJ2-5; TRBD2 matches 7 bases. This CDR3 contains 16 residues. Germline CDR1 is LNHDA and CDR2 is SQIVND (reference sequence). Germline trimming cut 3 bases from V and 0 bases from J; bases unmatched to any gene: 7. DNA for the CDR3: TGTGCCAGTAGTATGGGTTTGCGGGGGTACCAAGAGACCCAGTACTTC. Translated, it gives CASSMGLRGYQETQYF.

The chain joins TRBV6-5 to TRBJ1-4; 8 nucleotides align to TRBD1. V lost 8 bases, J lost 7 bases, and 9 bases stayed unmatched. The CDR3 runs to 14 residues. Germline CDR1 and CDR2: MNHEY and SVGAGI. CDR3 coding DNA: TGTGCCAGCCAAAGGGACAGGCCCAGTGAAAAACTGTTTTTT. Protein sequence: CASQRDRPSEKLFF.

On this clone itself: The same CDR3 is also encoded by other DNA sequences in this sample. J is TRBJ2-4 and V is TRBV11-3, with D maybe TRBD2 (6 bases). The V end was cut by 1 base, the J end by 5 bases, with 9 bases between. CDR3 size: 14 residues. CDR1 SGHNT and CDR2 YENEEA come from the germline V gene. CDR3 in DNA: TGTGCCAGCAGCTTAGGAGGCGGGGAAAACATTCAGTACTTC. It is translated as CASSLGGGENIQYF.

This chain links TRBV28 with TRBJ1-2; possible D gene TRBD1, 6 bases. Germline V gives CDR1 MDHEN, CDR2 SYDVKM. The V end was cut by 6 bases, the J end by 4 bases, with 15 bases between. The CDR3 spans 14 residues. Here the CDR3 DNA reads TGTGCCAGCAGAAAACAGGGAACGGGCTATGGCTACACCTTC. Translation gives CASRKQGTGYGYTF.

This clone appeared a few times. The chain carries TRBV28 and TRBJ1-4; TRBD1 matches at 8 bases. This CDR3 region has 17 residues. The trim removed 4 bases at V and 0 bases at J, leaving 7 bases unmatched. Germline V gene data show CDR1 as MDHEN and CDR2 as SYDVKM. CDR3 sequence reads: CASSSTGEGATNEKLFF. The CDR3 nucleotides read TGTGCCAGCAGTTCGACAGGGGAGGGTGCAACTAATGAAAAACTGTTTTTT.

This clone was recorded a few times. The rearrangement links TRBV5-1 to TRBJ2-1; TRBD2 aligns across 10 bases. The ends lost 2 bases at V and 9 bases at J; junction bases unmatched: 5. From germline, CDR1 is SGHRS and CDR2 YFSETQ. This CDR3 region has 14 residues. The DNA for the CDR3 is TGCGCCAGCAGCTTAGATCCTAGCGGGAGTGAGCAGTTCTTC. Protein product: CASSLDPSGSEQFF.

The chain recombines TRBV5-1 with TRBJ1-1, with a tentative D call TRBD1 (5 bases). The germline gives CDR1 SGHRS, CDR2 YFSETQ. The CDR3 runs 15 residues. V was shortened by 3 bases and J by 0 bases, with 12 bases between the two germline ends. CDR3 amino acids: CASSSGLNMNTEAFF. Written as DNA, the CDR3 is TGCGCCAGCAGCTCGGGACTCAACATGAACACTGAAGCTTTCTTT.

Here the CDR3 DNA reads TGTGCCAGTAGTATCGACGGGGGCACTGAAGCTTTCTTT. Amino acid sequence: CASSIDGGTEAFF. This chain links TRBV19 with TRBJ1-1, with D possibly matching TRBD1 (5 bases). The V gene's germline CDR1 is LNHDA and CDR2 SQIVND (reference sequence). CDR3 size: 13 residues. V lost 3 bases and J 4 bases, leaving 9 bases between the germline ends. The whole variable domain, filled in from reference TRBV19 and TRBJ1-1, reads DGGITQSPKYLFRKEGQNVTLSCEQNLNHDAMYWYRQDPGQGLRLIYYSQIVNDFQKGDIAEGYSVSREKKESFPLTVTSAQKNPTAFYLCASSIDGGTEAFFGQGTRLTVV.

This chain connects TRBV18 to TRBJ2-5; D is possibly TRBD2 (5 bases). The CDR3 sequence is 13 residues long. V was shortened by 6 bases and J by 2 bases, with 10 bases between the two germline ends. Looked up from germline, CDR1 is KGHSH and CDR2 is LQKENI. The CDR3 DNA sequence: TGTGCCAGCTCCCCGGGAATACAAGAGACCCAGTACTTC. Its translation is CASSPGIQETQYF.

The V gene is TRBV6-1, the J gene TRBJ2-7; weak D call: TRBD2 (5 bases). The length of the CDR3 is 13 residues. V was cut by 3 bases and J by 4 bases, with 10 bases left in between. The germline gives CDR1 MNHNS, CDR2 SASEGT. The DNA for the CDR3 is TGTGCCAGCAGTGACCAGCTAGCTTACGAGCAGTACTTC. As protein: CASSDQLAYEQYF.

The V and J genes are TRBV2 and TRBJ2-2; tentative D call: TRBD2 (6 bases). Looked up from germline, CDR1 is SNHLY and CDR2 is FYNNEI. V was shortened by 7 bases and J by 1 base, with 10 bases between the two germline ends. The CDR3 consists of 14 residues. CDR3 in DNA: TGTGCCAGCAAGCGGGCAGAGAACACCGGGGAGCTGTTTTTT. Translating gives CASKRAENTGELFF.